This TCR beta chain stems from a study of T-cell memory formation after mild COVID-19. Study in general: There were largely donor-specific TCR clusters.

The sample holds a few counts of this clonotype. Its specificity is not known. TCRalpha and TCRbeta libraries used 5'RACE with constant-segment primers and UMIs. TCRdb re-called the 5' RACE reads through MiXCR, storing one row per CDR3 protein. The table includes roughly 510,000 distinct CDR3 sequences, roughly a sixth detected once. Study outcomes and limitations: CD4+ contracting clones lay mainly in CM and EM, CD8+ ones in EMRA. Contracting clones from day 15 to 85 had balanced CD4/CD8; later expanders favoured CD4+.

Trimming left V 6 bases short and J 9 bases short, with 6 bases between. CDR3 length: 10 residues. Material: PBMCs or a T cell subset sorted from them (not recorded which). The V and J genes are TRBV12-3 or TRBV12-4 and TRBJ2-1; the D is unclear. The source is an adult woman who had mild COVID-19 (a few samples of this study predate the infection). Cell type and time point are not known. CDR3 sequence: CASSVSEQFF. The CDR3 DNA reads TGTGCCAGCAGCGTCAGTGAGCAGTTCTTC.